This TCR beta chain was captured in a study of blood T cell repertoires in COVID-19 (dated by TCRdb to between 2020 and 2021). With regard to the full study: Collaborator samples came from the United States, Italy and Spain and covered acute and convalescent phases of COVID-19. The prospective study material was composed of cDNA or gDNA derived from T cells, B-cell-depleted T cells, or PBMCs. The repertoires were made available in a free public database intended to serve as a resource for research on the immune response to SARS-CoV-2. A de-identified subject ID, COVID-19 status, age in years and sex were almost always included in the sample metadata. Where available, HLA class I and class II types were taken from metadata supplied by the sample provider and were not determined by assay-based typing. Samples came from the ongoing ImmuneRACE study (first 160 participants) plus 1,254 subjects from 6 global collaborators. Subjects who had been exposed to COVID-19, were actively infected with it, or had recovered from it provided the deeply sampled blood TCRbeta repertoires that made up the dataset. Points the paper makes about the study in general: The quantity of clinical and demographic metadata differed by source and by participant and was supplied without curation.

This clone came up a few times. This clone's antigen is unknown. Per-base qualities were not stored, and no clone one base away is much larger. TCRbeta CDR3 regions were amplified from genomic DNA using the immunoSEQ Assay, a bias-controlled multiplex PCR. The authors processed their data as follows. Nucleated cell counts per sample were estimated from amplification of reference gene primers within the assay. Sequence reads were collapsed and filtered to measure the absolute abundance of every unique TCRbeta CDR3 rearrangement. For each sample, productive Simpson clonality was calculated by taking the square root of Simpson's diversity index across productive rearrangements. TCRdb carries this immuneACCESS record with in-frame sequences only. Its versions omit some clonotypes, under half of them owing to an unresolved V gene in the studies checked, with the rest unexplained. That table gives V, J and clone size, and the DNA gave D and trimming. The sample table contains more than 100,000 clones; only one count was recorded for roughly 90% of them. 2% to 2.5% of the sample goes to the ten largest clones.

Collaborating institutions collected whole blood in K2EDTA tubes following their own protocols. Collaborator samples were shipped for TCRbeta analysis as frozen whole blood, isolated PBMCs, or DNA extracted from either sample type. From the germline V gene, CDR1 is SGHTS and CDR2 is YDEGEE. The CDR3 sequence holds 16 residues, the cysteine and phenylalanine included. The entry retains the CDR3 DNA only, 48 bases that are in frame from base 1. The trim is 4 bases for V and 2 bases for J, with a gap of 17 bases between the germline ends. Recombination connected TRBV5-8 to TRBJ2-3, and TRBD1 may be the D gene, going by 6 matching bases. The sequence was obtained from a man aged 65 to 79 with active COVID-19. Sequences were obtained from peripheral blood. CDR3 sequence: CASSDPGTLSTDTQYF. The sequence in DNA is TGTGCCAGCAGCGACCCTGGGACACTCTCCACAGATACGCAGTATTTT.